These T cell receptor beta chains were read from a single sample in a study of blood T cell repertoires in COVID-19. Profiling relied on immunoSEQ multiplex PCR, and the TCRdb table lists in-frame clones only, not all of them. In the table there are 250,000 to 300,000 clones, roughly four fifths of which are singletons. The sample taken for sequencing was PBMCs or T cells enriched from blood (not recorded which). These TCRs come from a man aged 35-49 years who had been exposed to COVID-19. CDR3s include the opening cysteine and the closing phenylalanine or tryptophan. A D gene is named only where the DNA matches it firmly. Clone size appears in some rows only: once, few, many, or a class for an expanded clone.

TRBV5-6	TRBJ1-1	once	TRBD1	CASSLGRDSVGLRRAEAFF	TGTGCCAGCAGCTTGGGACGGGACAGTGTGGGCCTGCGCCGGGCTGAAGCTTTCTTT
TRBV29-1	TRBJ1-5	few	-	CSVGLGTANQPQHF	TGCAGCGTTGGTCTAGGTACGGCCAATCAGCCCCAGCATTTT
TRBV15	TRBJ2-5	-	TRBD2	CATSARTSGAQETQYF	TGTGCCACCAGCGCACGGACTAGCGGCGCGCAAGAGACCCAGTACTTC
TRBV2	TRBJ1-5	-	-	CASSAEEGQPQHF	TGTGCCAGCAGTGCAGAGGAAGGCCAGCCCCAGCATTTT
TRBV13	TRBJ1-1	once	TRBD1	CASSGGHRRLPNTEAFF	TGTGCCAGTTCAGGGGGTCACAGGCGTCTTCCGAACACTGAAGCTTTCTTT
TRBV10-3	TRBJ1-2	-	TRBD1	CAISSRDRFGGYGYTF	TGTGCCATCAGTTCCCGGGACAGGTTTGGTGGCTATGGCTACACCTTC
TRBV7-2	TRBJ2-1	-	TRBD2	CASSQTSYEQFF	TGTGCCAGCAGCCAGACTAGCTATGAGCAGTTCTTC
TRBV6-5	TRBJ1-2	-	TRBD1	CASSWTGLFSYGYTF	TGTGCCAGCAGTTGGACAGGGTTGTTTAGCTATGGCTACACCTTC
TRBV19	TRBJ1-3	once	-	CASTFGGSGNTIYF	TGTGCCAGTACCTTCGGGGGCTCTGGAAACACCATATATTTT
TRBV10-3	TRBJ2-3	-	-	CAISESDSSGASDTQYF	TGTGCCATCAGTGAGTCGGACAGCAGCGGAGCCTCCGATACGCAGTATTTT
TRBV19	TRBJ1-2	-	-	CASSILAEGNYGYTF	TGTGCCAGTAGTATCCTGGCGGAGGGTAACTATGGCTACACCTTC
TRBV5-4	TRBJ2-1	-	TRBD2	CASSFVGRGAENNEQFF	TGTGCCAGCAGCTTTGTCGGGAGGGGGGCTGAAAACAATGAGCAGTTCTTC
TRBV7-9	TRBJ2-3	-	-	CASSPGQWTDTQYF	TGTGCCAGCAGTCCCGGACAGTGGACAGATACGCAGTATTTT
TRBV5-1	TRBJ2-5	-	TRBD1	CASTPTIRTGGLETQYF	TGCGCCAGCACCCCCACGATCCGGACAGGGGGCTTAGAGACCCAGTACTTC
TRBV5-1	TRBJ1-6	-	TRBD1	CASSLQGAKSPLHF	TGCGCCAGCAGCCTACAGGGGGCAAAGTCACCCCTCCACTTT
TRBV25-1	TRBJ2-3	-	TRBD1	CASSEGQGRRDTQYF	TGTGCCAGCAGTGAGGGACAGGGGAGGAGAGATACGCAGTATTTT
TRBV10-1	TRBJ2-1	-	TRBD2	CASSVSGRYNEQFF	TGCGCCAGCAGTGTTAGCGGGAGATACAATGAGCAGTTCTTC
TRBV5-1	TRBJ2-7	-	TRBD2	CASNPGTRAAYEQYF	TGCGCCAGCAATCCCGGGACTAGGGCCGCCTACGAGCAGTACTTC
TRBV30	TRBJ2-7	-	TRBD2	CAWTVAGDAYEQYF	TGTGCCTGGACCGTAGCGGGAGACGCCTACGAGCAGTACTTC
TRBV18	TRBJ2-7	-	TRBD2	CASSPSLLAGGPEQYF	TGTGCCAGCTCACCATCCCTACTAGCGGGAGGGCCCGAGCAGTACTTC
TRBV12-5	TRBJ2-3	-	-	CASGLAHGGDTQYF	TGTGCTAGTGGTTTGGCCCACGGCGGGGATACGCAGTATTTT
TRBV5-4	TRBJ2-3	-	TRBD2	CASSPGTSGRNTDTQYF	TGTGCCAGCAGCCCCGGGACTAGCGGGAGAAACACAGATACGCAGTATTTT
TRBV7-2	TRBJ2-1	-	TRBD1	CASSPDRGSYNEQFF	TGTGCCAGCAGCCCGGACAGGGGGTCCTACAATGAGCAGTTCTTC
TRBV29-1	TRBJ2-5	-	-	CSGGFETQYF	TGCAGCGGCGGTTTCGAGACCCAGTACTTC
TRBV28	TRBJ2-7	-	-	CASTRGFEQYF	TGTGCCAGCACCCGAGGCTTCGAGCAGTACTTC
TRBV5-1	TRBJ2-6	-	TRBD1	CASKETGGAGANVLTF	TGCGCCAGCAAGGAGACAGGGGGCGCTGGGGCCAACGTCCTGACTTTC
TRBV5-1	TRBJ1-5	-	TRBD1	CASSLGGRGDREHF	TGCGCCAGCAGCTTGGGAGGTCGGGGGGACAGGGAGCATTTT
TRBV9	TRBJ2-7	-	-	CATPYEQYF	TGTGCCACCCCATACGAGCAGTACTTC
TRBV5-6	TRBJ1-5	-	TRBD1	CASSPGTGGHQPQHF	TGTGCCAGCAGTCCCGGGACAGGGGGCCATCAGCCCCAGCATTTT
TRBV12-5	TRBJ2-7	-	TRBD2	CASGLGGTSGYEQYF	TGTGCTAGTGGTTTAGGGGGGACTAGCGGCTACGAGCAGTACTTC
TRBV2	TRBJ1-5	-	-	CASSERGNRNQPQHF	TGTGCCAGCAGTGAACGGGGTAATCGCAATCAGCCCCAGCATTTT
TRBV3-1/TRBV3-2	TRBJ2-5	-	TRBD2	CASSTTGLRETQYF	TGTGCCAGCAGCACGACGGGACTACGGGAGACCCAGTACTTC
TRBV5-4	TRBJ2-7	-	-	CASSPGVGLPYEQYF	TGTGCCAGCAGCCCAGGGGTCGGTTTGCCCTACGAGCAGTACTTC
TRBV27	TRBJ2-3	-	-	CASSLGSRVADTQYF	TGTGCCAGCAGTTTAGGGTCCAGGGTAGCAGATACGCAGTATTTT
TRBV5-1	TRBJ2-1	-	-	CASSPETVLLSGEQFF	TGCGCCAGCAGCCCCGAGACAGTACTGTTGAGTGGTGAGCAGTTCTTC
TRBV27	TRBJ1-5	few	TRBD1	CASSLGQGVEPQHF	TGTGCCAGCAGTTTGGGACAGGGGGTTGAGCCCCAGCATTTT
TRBV5-6	TRBJ1-4	-	-	CASSSLTGSEKLFF	TGTGCCAGCAGCTCCCTGACGGGTAGTGAAAAACTGTTTTTT
TRBV11-2	TRBJ2-7	-	TRBD1	CASSLGQGPTEQYF	TGTGCCAGCAGCTTAGGACAGGGTCCCACCGAGCAGTACTTC
TRBV5-4	TRBJ2-7	-	-	CASSQTSATYEQYF	TGTGCCAGCAGCCAGACTAGTGCAACCTACGAGCAGTACTTC
TRBV27	TRBJ2-1	-	-	CASSPPIGGVYNEQFF	TGTGCCAGCAGCCCCCCGATAGGAGGGGTATACAATGAGCAGTTCTTC
TRBV6-5	TRBJ1-2	-	TRBD1	CASTRSTGGTYGYTF	TGTGCCAGCACCCGATCGACAGGGGGAACCTATGGCTACACCTTC
TRBV9	TRBJ2-3	-	-	CASSPQTVPTDTQYF	TGTGCCAGCAGCCCTCAGACAGTCCCCACAGATACGCAGTATTTT
TRBV5-6	TRBJ2-7	-	TRBD1	CASSFFGTGSYEQYF	TGTGCCAGCAGCTTCTTCGGGACAGGTTCCTACGAGCAGTACTTC
TRBV7-9	TRBJ1-4	-	-	CASSLAGENIEKLFF	TGTGCCAGCAGCCTGGCGGGGGAGAATATTGAAAAACTGTTTTTT
TRBV11-2	TRBJ1-1	-	-	CASSLDQVSLREAFF	TGTGCCAGCAGCTTAGATCAGGTTTCGCTACGTGAAGCTTTCTTT
TRBV23-1	TRBJ2-1	-	-	CASSQAGGSNEQFF	TGCGCCAGCAGTCAGGCTGGGGGGAGTAATGAGCAGTTCTTC
TRBV7-9	TRBJ2-7	-	-	CASSFKKTGLLSSYEQYF	TGTGCCAGCAGCTTTAAAAAGACAGGACTTCTTAGCTCCTACGAGCAGTACTTC
TRBV19	TRBJ1-5	-	-	CASGPGGYSNQPQHF	TGTGCCAGTGGCCCGGGGGGGTATAGCAATCAGCCCCAGCATTTT
TRBV12-5	TRBJ2-2	-	-	CASGLGATNTGELFF	TGTGCTAGTGGTTTGGGGGCCACAAACACCGGGGAGCTGTTTTTT
TRBV18	TRBJ1-3	once	-	CASSQGGNSGNTIYF	TGTGCCAGCTCACAAGGAGGGAACTCTGGAAACACCATATATTTT
TRBV5-4	TRBJ1-2	-	-	CASSLQGGGAYGYTF	TGTGCCAGCAGCTTGCAGGGAGGGGGAGCTTATGGCTACACCTTC
TRBV5-1	TRBJ1-2	-	-	CASSLVYVGGNYTF	TGCGCCAGCAGCTTGGTTTATGTTGGCGGGAACTACACCTTC